Presented here are 18 T cell receptor beta chains from one specimen sequenced in a study of regulatory T cells in long-lasting Graves disease. Time point in this sample: newly diagnosed GD, antithyroid drugs for less than 3 months. PBMC-derived RNA was used for the TCR library. To make TCR beta libraries, researchers used iRepertoire HTBI primers and Arm-PCR of CDR3 regions. One entry per CDR3 protein results from TCRdb running MiXCR on the multiplex PCR reads. In the table there are some 560,000 distinct CDR3 sequences, about 16% of which are singletons. Separately, the same data were catalogued under a study of T cells in Graves' hyperthyroidism and ophthalmopathy.

Sequenced here: peripheral blood mononuclear cells (PBMCs), sampled at new diagnosis, from a patient treated with antithyroid drugs. Receptors originate from a woman aged 35 to 59 with Graves disease.

In this sample, this clonotype turned up a few times. The rearrangement uses TRBV7-3 and TRBJ2-5; D ambiguous. The germline CDR1 and CDR2 sequences are SGHTA and FQGTGA. The V and J ends lost 4 bases and 5 bases respectively, with 14 bases between them. This CDR3 spans 14 amino acids. Here the CDR3 reads CASSSPDRPETQYF. In DNA form, the CDR3 reads TGTGCCAGCAGCTCCCCCGACCGTCCGGAGACCCAGTACTTC.

This clonotype was counted a few times. The V gene is TRBV25-1, the J gene TRBJ1-4, with unresolved D. The length of the CDR3 is 13 residues. Deletions cut 2 bases from V and 8 bases from J, with 9 bases between. The germline gives CDR1 MGHDK, CDR2 SYGVNS. The chain's CDR3 is CASSEVGGEKLFF. For the CDR3, the DNA is TGTGCCAGCAGTGAAGTGGGTGGGGAAAAACTGTTTTTT.

Ten or more counts support this clonotype. This chain joins TRBV4-2 and TRBJ2-7; 11 bases map to TRBD1. The CDR3 has 14 residues. V lost 5 bases, J lost 7 bases, and 7 bases stayed unmatched. From germline, CDR1 is LGHNA and CDR2 YNFKEQ. The CDR3 loop is CASSLDRGPSEQYF. The CDR3 DNA follows: TGTGCCAGCAGCTTGGACAGGGGGCCCTCGGAGCAGTACTTC.

This clonotype was found a few times. This chain uses TRBV30 with TRBJ2-7; 7 positions match TRBD1. Losses at the gene ends were 3 bases for V and 5 bases for J; bases not matched to a gene: 10. CDR1 is GTSNPN, CDR2 SVGIG, per germline (reference sequence). This CDR3 has 14 residues. CDR3 sequence reads: CAWSRQGGADEQYF. Here the CDR3 DNA reads TGTGCCTGGAGCCGACAGGGCGGAGCGGACGAGCAGTACTTC.

There are many counts of this clonotype. J is TRBJ2-7 and V is TRBV13, with 11 bases matching TRBD2. In germline, CDR1 is PRHDT, CDR2 FYEKMQ (reference sequence). V was clipped by 6 bases and J by 3 bases; unmatched bases: 4. The CDR3 runs 14 residues. The CDR3 sequence is CASSPSGGLYEQYF. CDR3 coding DNA: TGTGCCAGCAGTCCTAGCGGGGGGCTCTACGAGCAGTACTTC.

This clonotype was detected ten times or more. The chain has TRBV7-2 and TRBJ1-2, with TRBD1 matching 7 bases. The CDR3 is made up of 15 amino acids. Trimming cost V 2 bases and J 3 bases; bases outside gene matches: 6. Germline CDR1 reads SGHTA; CDR2 reads FQGNSA. The CDR3, as DNA: TGTGCCAGCAGCTTAACGACAGGGCTGGACTATGGCTACACCTTC. Its protein product is CASSLTTGLDYGYTF.

This clonotype was observed a few times. The V call is TRBV20-1, the J call TRBJ2-5, with D tentatively TRBD1 (6 bases). Germline values: CDR1 DFQATT, CDR2 SNEGSKA (reference sequence). Trimming cost V 8 bases and J 4 bases, with 23 bases left between them. The CDR3 sequence is 15 residues long. CDR3 sequence: CSTPYRQVAGETQYF. The CDR3 DNA sequence: TGCAGTACTCCATACCGACAGGTTGCAGGAGAGACCCAGTACTTC.

This clonotype occurred many times. The chain recombines TRBV11-2 with TRBJ1-4; D is ambiguous. Germline CDR1 is SGHAT and CDR2 is FQNNGV. V was clipped by 6 bases and J by 7 bases, with 6 bases between them. This CDR3 spans 11 amino acids. As DNA, the CDR3 is TGTGCCAGCAGGCAATTTGAAAAACTGTTTTTT. Encoded protein: CASRQFEKLFF.

The chain combines TRBV7-2 with TRBJ1-3; 7 bases align to TRBD1. Per germline, CDR1 SGHTA and CDR2 FQGNSA. V lost 1 base and J lost 2; bases outside the gene matches: 5. The length of the CDR3 is 16 residues. The CDR3 is CASSLEGATAGNTIYF. The CDR3 DNA reads as TGTGCCAGCAGCTTAGAGGGGGCAACGGCTGGAAACACCATATATTTT.

This clonotype was seen many times. The CDR3 here is CAWTPGTSGTKETQYF. The CDR3 DNA follows: TGTGCCTGGACCCCCGGGACTAGCGGGACCAAAGAGACCCAGTACTTC. The chain combines TRBV30 with TRBJ2-5, with 13 bases lining up with TRBD2. Germline CDR1 and CDR2: GTSNPN and SVGIG (reference sequence). Unmatched junction bases numbered 8, after V lost 4 bases and J lost 3 bases. CDR3 length equals 16 residues.

Points on this clonotype: This may be a read error, as it is one base from a much larger clone. This chain joins TRBV28 and TRBJ2-3; D is possibly TRBD1 (6 bases). CDR1 is MDHEN, CDR2 SYDVKM, per germline. The CDR3 totals 17 residues. Trimming pared 7 bases from V and 0 bases from J, leaving 20 bases between. The CDR3 reads CASNPQGLERSTDTQYF. The CDR3 nucleotides are TGTGCCAGCAACCCTCAGGGGTTGGAGCGTAGCACAGATACGCAGTATTTT.

This clonotype was found many times. Here the CDR3 DNA reads TGTGCCAGCAGCCTCCGAGCTGGGGGCGACTATGGCTACACCTTC. It yields the protein CASSLRAGGDYGYTF. V gene TRBV7-2 combines with J gene TRBJ1-2; TRBD1 is a possible D gene (6 bases). V was cut by 5 bases and J by 3 bases, with 16 bases left in between. CDR1 is SGHTA, CDR2 FQGNSA, per germline. The CDR3 is 15 amino acids.

The chain is built from TRBV7-2 and TRBJ1-2, with unresolved D. The CDR3 totals 13 residues. Germline V gene lookup returns CDR1 SGHTA and CDR2 FQGNSA. The V gene lost 2 bases and the J gene lost 6 bases, with 10 bases spanning the gap. DNA for the CDR3: TGTGCCAGCAGCTTATGGCGAAAACATGGCTACACCTTC. Its protein is CASSLWRKHGYTF.

This clonotype was recorded at least ten times. The chain has TRBV20-1 and TRBJ2-5; 9 positions agree with TRBD1. The germline V gene encodes CDR1 DFQATT and CDR2 SNEGSKA (reference sequence). The CDR3 contains 13 residues. The V gene end was trimmed by 6 bases and the J gene end by 2 bases; junction bases not matched to a gene: 4. CDR3: CSAQTGGQETQYF. The DNA for the CDR3 is TGCAGTGCCCAGACAGGGGGGCAAGAGACCCAGTACTTC.

This clonotype has ten or more counts. The rearrangement joins TRBV5-6 to TRBJ1-2; no clear D. Per the germline V gene, CDR1 is SGHDT and CDR2 is YYEEEE. V lost 0 bases and J lost 9, with 15 bases in between. This CDR3 contains 14 residues. As DNA, the CDR3 is TGTGCCAGCAGCTTGGCCGGGATGTTTAAGAGCTACACCTTC. Translated: CASSLAGMFKSYTF. The full variable domain, rest sourced from reference TRBV5-6 and TRBJ1-2, is DAGVTQSPTHLIKTRGQQVTLRCSPKSGHDTVSWYQQALGQGPQFIFQYYEEEERQRGNFPDRFSGHQFPNYSSELNVNALLLGDSALYLCASSLAGMFKSYTFGSGTRLTVV.

Only a few counts were recorded for this clonotype. The V and J genes are TRBV7-9 and TRBJ1-4, with D maybe TRBD1 (5 bases). The CDR3 extends over 15 amino acids. The ends were cut back, 5 bases at V and 8 bases at J, with 18 bases in the middle. Looked up from germline, CDR1 is SEHNR and CDR2 is FQNEAQ (reference sequence). Here the CDR3 reads CASSPTGVEGEKLFF. The CDR3 DNA follows: TGTGCCAGCAGCCCTACGGGGGTCGAGGGGGAAAAACTGTTTTTT.

CDR3 loop: CAIIRTNYEQYF. CDR3 nucleotides: TGTGCCATCATCAGGACAAACTACGAGCAGTACTTC. The chain is built from TRBV10-3 and TRBJ2-7, with D perhaps TRBD1 (5 bases). The CDR3 is 12 amino acids. The germline CDR1 and CDR2 sequences are ENHRY and SYGVKD. V gave up 7 bases and J gave up 3 bases, with 10 bases separating them.

This clonotype was seen a handful of times. The chain links TRBV28 to TRBJ2-6; D perhaps matches TRBD1 (5 bases). CDR3 size: 15 residues. V was cut by 7 bases and J by 5 bases, with 15 bases left in between. CDR1 MDHEN and CDR2 SYDVKM come from the germline V gene. The CDR3 DNA reads as TGTGCCAGCACTGAAGGGGCGTCGCGGGCCAACGTCCTGACTTTC. Its protein product is CASTEGASRANVLTF.